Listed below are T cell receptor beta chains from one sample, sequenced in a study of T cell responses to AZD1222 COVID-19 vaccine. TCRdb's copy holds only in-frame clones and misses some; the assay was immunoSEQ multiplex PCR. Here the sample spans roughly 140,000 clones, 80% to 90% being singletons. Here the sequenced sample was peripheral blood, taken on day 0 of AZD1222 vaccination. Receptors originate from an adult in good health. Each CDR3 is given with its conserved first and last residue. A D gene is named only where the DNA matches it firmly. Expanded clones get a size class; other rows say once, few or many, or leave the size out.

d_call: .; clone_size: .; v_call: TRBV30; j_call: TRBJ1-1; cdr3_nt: TGTGCCTGGAGTGTACACTCTCGGGTGACTGAAGCTTTCTTT; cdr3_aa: CAWSVHSRVTEAFF
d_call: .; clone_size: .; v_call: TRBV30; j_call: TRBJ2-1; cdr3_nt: TGTGCCTGGAGTGTACGAGACCTCATGTGGAATGAGCAGTTCTTC; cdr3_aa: CAWSVRDLMWNEQFF
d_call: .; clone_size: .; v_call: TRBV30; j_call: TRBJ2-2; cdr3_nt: TGTGCCTGGAGCCTCCGGCATAGCCCGAAACTGAACACCGGGGAGCTGTTTTTT; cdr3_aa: CAWSLRHSPKLNTGELFF
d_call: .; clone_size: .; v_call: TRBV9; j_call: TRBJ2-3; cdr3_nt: TGTGCCAGCAGCGTATATGTGACACGGGATACGCAGTATTTT; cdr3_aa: CASSVYVTRDTQYF
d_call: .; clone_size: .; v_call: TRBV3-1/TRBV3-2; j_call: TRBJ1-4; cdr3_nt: TGTGCCAGCAGCCAAGATATACGTTCTAATGAAAAACTGTTTTTT; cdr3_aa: CASSQDIRSNEKLFF
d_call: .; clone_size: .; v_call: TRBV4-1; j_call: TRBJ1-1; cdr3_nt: TGCGCCAGCAGCGCCGGTATAGGCACTGAAGCTTTCTTT; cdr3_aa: CASSAGIGTEAFF
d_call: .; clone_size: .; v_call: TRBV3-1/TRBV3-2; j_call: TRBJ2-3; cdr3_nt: TGTGCCAGCAGCCCCCTTGTCGCAGATACGCAGTATTTT; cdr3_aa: CASSPLVADTQYF
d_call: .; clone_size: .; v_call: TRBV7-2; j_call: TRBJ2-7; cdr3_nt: TGTGCCAGCAGCTTAGGAAGGACCGACCTCGAGCAGTACTTC; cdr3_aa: CASSLGRTDLEQYF
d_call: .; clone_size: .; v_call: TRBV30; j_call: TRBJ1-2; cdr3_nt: TGTGCCTGGAGTGTACGGGGGAGCTACACCTTC; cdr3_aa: CAWSVRGSYTF
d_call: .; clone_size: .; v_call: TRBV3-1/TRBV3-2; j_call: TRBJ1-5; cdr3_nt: TGTGCCAGCAGCCCGGGGGGGAGCAATCAGCCCCAGCATTTT; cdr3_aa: CASSPGGSNQPQHF
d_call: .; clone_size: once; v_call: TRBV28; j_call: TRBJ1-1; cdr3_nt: TGTGCCAGCATTACTTTTACACCTCGCGCTGAAGCTTTCTTT; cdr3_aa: CASITFTPRAEAFF
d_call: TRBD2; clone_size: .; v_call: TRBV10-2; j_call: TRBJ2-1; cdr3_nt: TGCGCCAGCCGTAGCGGGAGAGGGTACAATGAGCAGTTCTTC; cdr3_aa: CASRSGRGYNEQFF
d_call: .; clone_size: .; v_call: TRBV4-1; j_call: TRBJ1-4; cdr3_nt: TGCGCCAGCAGCCAATTATCCGGGATTTGGGAAAAACTGTTTTTT; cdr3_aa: CASSQLSGIWEKLFF
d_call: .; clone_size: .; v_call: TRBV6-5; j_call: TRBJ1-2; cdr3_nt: TGTGCCAGCAAGGGGAGCTATGGCTACACCTTC; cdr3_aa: CASKGSYGYTF
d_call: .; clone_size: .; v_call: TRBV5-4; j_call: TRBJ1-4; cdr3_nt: TGTGCCAGCAGCCTGGACATCACTAATGAAAAACTGTTTTTT; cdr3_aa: CASSLDITNEKLFF
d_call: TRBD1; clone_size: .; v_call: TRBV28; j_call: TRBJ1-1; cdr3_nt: TGTGCCAGCAGTTTACGGGACAGGGAAGATTTCTTT; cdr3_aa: CASSLRDREDFF